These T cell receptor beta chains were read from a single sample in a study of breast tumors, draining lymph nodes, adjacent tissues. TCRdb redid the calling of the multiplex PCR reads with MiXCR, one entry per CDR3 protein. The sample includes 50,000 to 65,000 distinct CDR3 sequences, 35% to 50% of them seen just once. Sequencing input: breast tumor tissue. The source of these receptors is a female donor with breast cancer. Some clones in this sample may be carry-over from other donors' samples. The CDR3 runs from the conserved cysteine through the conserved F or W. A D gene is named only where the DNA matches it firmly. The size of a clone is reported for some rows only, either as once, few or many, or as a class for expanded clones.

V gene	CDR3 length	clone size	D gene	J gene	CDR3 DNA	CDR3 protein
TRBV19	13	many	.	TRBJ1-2	TGTGCCAGTAGTATGGTCGAGGGCTATGGCTACACCTTC	CASSMVEGYGYTF
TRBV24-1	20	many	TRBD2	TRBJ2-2	TGTGCCACCAGTGATTCCGGACTAGCGGACTCCTTTTTAAACACCGGGGAGCTGTTTTTT	CATSDSGLADSFLNTGELFF
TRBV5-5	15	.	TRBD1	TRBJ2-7	TGTGCCAGCAGCTTATTGGACAGGGGGACCTACGAGCAGTACTTC	CASSLLDRGTYEQYF
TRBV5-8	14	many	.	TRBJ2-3	TGTGCCAGCAGCTTTAATCTGGGAACAGATACGCAGTATTTT	CASSFNLGTDTQYF
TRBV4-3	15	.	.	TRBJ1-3	TGCGCCAGCAGCCAACAGCCAGCCTCTGGAAACACCATATATTTT	CASSQQPASGNTIYF
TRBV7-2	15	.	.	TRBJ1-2	TGTACCAGCAGCTTAGCATCAGGGACCAACTATGGCTACCCCTTC	CTSSLASGTNYGYPF
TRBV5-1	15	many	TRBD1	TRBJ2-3	TGCGCCAGCAGCTCGGACAGGGGGGGTACAGATACGCAGTATTTT	CASSSDRGGTDTQYF
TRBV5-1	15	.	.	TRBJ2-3	TGCGCCAGCAGCTTGGGAGGGAAGGCGACAGATACGCAGTATTTT	CASSLGGKATDTQYF
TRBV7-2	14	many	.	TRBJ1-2	TGTGCCAGCAGACCGGGACCGACGGACTATGGCTACACCTTC	CASRPGPTDYGYTF
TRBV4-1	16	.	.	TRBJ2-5	TGCGCCAGCAGCCAAGGATCGGGAAGCGTACAAGAGACCCAGTACTTC	CASSQGSGSVQETQYF
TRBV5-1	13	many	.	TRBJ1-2	TGCGCCAGCAGCAGGGCCGTGGTTGATGGCTACACCTTC	CASSRAVVDGYTF
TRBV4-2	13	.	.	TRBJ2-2	TGTGCCAGCAGCCAAGATGAGAACGGGGAGCTGTTTTTT	CASSQDENGELFF
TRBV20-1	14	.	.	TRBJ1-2	TGCAGTGCTAGGAAAGAACTAGCGGGGCATGGCTACACCTTC	CSARKELAGHGYTF
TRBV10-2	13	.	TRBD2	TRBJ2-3	TGCGCCGTTGGACTAGCGCCCACAGATACGCAGTATTTT	CAVGLAPTDTQYF
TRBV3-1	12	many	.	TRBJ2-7	TGTGCCAGCAGCCCCTCTCGAGGGCCGCAGTACTTC	CASSPSRGPQYF
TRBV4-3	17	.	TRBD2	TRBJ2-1	TGCGCCAGCAGCCAAGAGTTTCCTAGCGGGAGTTGTAATGAGCAGTTCTTC	CASSQEFPSGSCNEQFF
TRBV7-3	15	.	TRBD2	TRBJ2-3	TGTGCCAGCCGATTGTCTGGCGGGAGCAGAGATACGCAGTATTTT	CASRLSGGSRDTQYF
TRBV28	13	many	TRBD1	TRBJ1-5	TGTGCCAGCAGAAGACAGGGAGATCAGCCCCAGCATTTT	CASRRQGDQPQHF
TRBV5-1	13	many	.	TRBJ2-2	TGCGCCAGCAGCGCGGCGAACACCGGGGAGCTGTTTTTT	CASSAANTGELFF
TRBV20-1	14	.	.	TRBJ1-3	TGCAGTGCTAGAAGGGGAGAGTCTGGAAACACCATATATTTT	CSARRGESGNTIYF
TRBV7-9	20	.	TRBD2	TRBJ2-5	TGTGCCAGCAGCCGGGCACAACCGGGACTAGCGGGAGGGAGGTGGGAGACCCAGTACTTC	CASSRAQPGLAGGRWETQYF
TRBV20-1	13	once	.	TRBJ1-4	TGCAGTGCCCTGAGCCCCGCAGATGAAGAACTGCTTTTT	CSALSPADEELLF
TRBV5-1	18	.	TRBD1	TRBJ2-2	TGCGCCAGCAGCTTGGGGCCCGGGACAGGGGGCAGCACCGGGGAGCTGTTTTTT	CASSLGPGTGGSTGELFF
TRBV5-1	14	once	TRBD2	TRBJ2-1	TGCGCCAGCAGCTCTGGCGGGGGGTACGATGAGCAGTTCTTC	CASSSGGGYDEQFF
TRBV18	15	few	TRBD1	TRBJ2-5	TGTGCCAGCTCACCCACGGCAGGGGGAAAAGAGACCCAGTACTTC	CASSPTAGGKETQYF
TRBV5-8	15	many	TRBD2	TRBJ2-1	TGTGCCAGCAGCTTGGGACTAGCGGTTTACAATGAGCAGTTCTTC	CASSLGLAVYNEQFF
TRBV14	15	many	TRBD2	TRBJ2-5	TGTGCCAGCAGCCAAGGGACTAGCGGCCAAGAGACCCAGTACTTC	CASSQGTSGQETQYF
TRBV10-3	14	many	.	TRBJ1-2	TGTGCCATCAGTGACCTGACGTCTAACTATGGCTACACCTTC	CAISDLTSNYGYTF
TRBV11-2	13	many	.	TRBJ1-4	TGTGCCAGCAGCCCTATCTGGGGTGAAAAACTGTTTTTT	CASSPIWGEKLFF
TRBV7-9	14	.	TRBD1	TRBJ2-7	TGTGCCAGCAGCTCCGAGGTCAGGGGGAAGGGGCAGTACTTC	CASSSEVRGKGQYF
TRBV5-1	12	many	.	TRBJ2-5	TGCGCCAGCAGCTGGTCAAAAGAGACCCAGTACTTC	CASSWSKETQYF
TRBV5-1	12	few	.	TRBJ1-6	TGCGCCAGCTCTGACAGCAATTCACCCCTCCACTTT	CASSDSNSPLHF
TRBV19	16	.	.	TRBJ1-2	TGTGCCAGTAGTATAGCCAGGGGCCGAGCTAACTATGGCTACACCTTC	CASSIARGRANYGYTF
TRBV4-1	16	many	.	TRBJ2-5	TGCGCCAGCAGCCAAGGTCCCTCATTAGACCAAGAGACCCAGTACTTC	CASSQGPSLDQETQYF
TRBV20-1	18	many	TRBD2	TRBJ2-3	TGCAGTGCTAGAGATTTCCGATATAGCGGGAGTATGACAGATACGCAGTATTTT	CSARDFRYSGSMTDTQYF
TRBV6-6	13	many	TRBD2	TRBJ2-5	TGTGCCAGCCTTCGGCGGGGAGGGGAGACCCAGTACTTC	CASLRRGGETQYF
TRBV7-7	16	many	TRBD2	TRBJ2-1	TGTGCCAGCAGCCCAGGGACTAGCGGACCTTACAATGAGCAGTTCTTC	CASSPGTSGPYNEQFF
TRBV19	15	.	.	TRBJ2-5	TGTGCCAGTAGTACGGGAGACAGGGTTGGAGAGACCCAGCACTTC	CASSTGDRVGETQHF
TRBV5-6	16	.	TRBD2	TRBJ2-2	TGTGCCGGCAGCTTTAGTGGGAGGGGTAACACCGGGGAGCTGTTTTTT	CAGSFSGRGNTGELFF
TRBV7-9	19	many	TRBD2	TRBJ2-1	TGTGCCAGCAGCTTATTAGGAGACCTAGCGGGAGGGAAAAAGGTTGAGCAGTTCTTC	CASSLLGDLAGGKKVEQFF
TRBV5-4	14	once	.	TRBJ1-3	TGTGCCAGCAGCGTACCCGGGACAGGAAACACCATATATTTT	CASSVPGTGNTIYF
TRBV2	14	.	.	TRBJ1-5	TGTGCCAGCAGTGCACAGGGTAGTGGTCAGCCCCAGCATTTT	CASSAQGSGQPQHF
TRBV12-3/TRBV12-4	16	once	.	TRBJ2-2	TGTGCCAGCAAAAGGATTTCGGATTCGAACACCGGGGAGCTGTTTTTT	CASKRISDSNTGELFF
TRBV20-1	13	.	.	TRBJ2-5	TGCAGTGCTAGCTCCGGGCAGGGGGAGACCCAGTACTTC	CSASSGQGETQYF
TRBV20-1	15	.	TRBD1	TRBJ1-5	TGCAGTGCCAGGGCAGGACAGGGGCACAATGAGCCCCAGCATTTT	CSARAGQGHNEPQHF
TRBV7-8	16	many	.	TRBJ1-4	TGTGCCAGCAGCTCACGGGGGCGACAGTATAATGAAAAACTGTTTTTT	CASSSRGRQYNEKLFF
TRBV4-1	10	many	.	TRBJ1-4	TGCGCCAGCAGCCACGAAAAACTGTTTTTT	CASSHEKLFF
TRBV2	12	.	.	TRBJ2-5	TGTGCTAGCCAGGACAACCAAGAGACCCAGTACTTC	CASQDNQETQYF
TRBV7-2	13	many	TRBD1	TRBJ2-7	TGTGCCAGCAGCCAGGACAGGGCATACGAGCAGTACTTC	CASSQDRAYEQYF
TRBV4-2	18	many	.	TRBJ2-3	TGTGCCAGCAGCCCCCGGACTTTGTCGCAGGGTGACACAGATACGCAGTATTTT	CASSPRTLSQGDTDTQYF